This TCR beta chain was sequenced for a study of T-cell memory formation after mild COVID-19. Background on the study: TCR clusters were largely donor specific.

In its sample, this clonotype was seen a few times. The antigen remains undetermined. 5'RACE with constant-segment primers yielded barcoded, UMI-tagged TCR alpha and TCR beta cDNA libraries. From the 5' RACE reads, TCRdb called clonotypes with MiXCR, one entry per CDR3 protein. This sample has 350,000 to 500,000 distinct CDR3 sequences; roughly 17% occur once, and the top ten carry 20% to 25%. Whole-study findings and limits: Cross-reactive memory apparently joined, as some responding clones appeared in pre-infection memory. Contracting CD4+ clones were located mainly in CM and EM, and CD8+ clones in EMRA.

CDR3 length equals 14 residues. With 5 bases removed from V and 0 bases from J, the gap between germline ends came to 10 bases. Per the germline V gene, CDR1 is SGHTA and CDR2 is FQGNSA. The sequence derives from a young man who had mild COVID-19 (a few samples of this study predate the infection). Cell type and time point are not known. The gene calls are TRBV7-2 and TRBJ1-1; D is undetermined. Source material: PBMCs or a T cell subset sorted from them (not recorded which). The CDR3 region has the DNA TGTGCCAGCAGCGCTAGCGGGCTGAACACTGAAGCTTTCTTT. Translation gives CASSASGLNTEAFF.